A single sample is the source of the 3 T cell receptor beta chains below, sequenced in a study of T-cell reconstitution after alpha-beta-depleted transplantation in children. The authors prepared the TCRbeta library with unique molecular identifiers. TCRdb independently ran MiXCR on the PCR reads; one entry per CDR3 protein. The sample holds roughly 300,000 distinct CDR3 sequences; about 10% are singletons and the top ten take 10%. The sample here was PBMCs from the stem cell graft donor, taken from the stem cell graft. The receptor set was obtained from a human donor who donated a stem cell graft to a child with SCID.

The chain carries TRBV29-1 and TRBJ2-5; D remains ambiguous. The CDR3 extends over 8 amino acids. Germline V gene sequence: CDR1 SQVTM, CDR2 ANQGSEA. CDR3 in DNA: TGCCGCACGGAGACCCAGTACTTC. Protein: CRTETQYF. Full variable domain (outside the CDR3, taken from reference TRBV29-1 and TRBJ2-5): SAVISQKPSRDICQRGTSLTIQCQVDSQVTMMFWYRQQPGQSLTLIATANQGSEATYESGFVIDKFPISRPNLTFSTLTVSNMSPEDSSIYLCRTETQYFGPGTRLLVL.

This chain connects TRBV6-1 to TRBJ2-1; 10 positions agree with TRBD1. CDR3 length: 15 residues. CDR1 is MNHNS and CDR2 is SASEGT in the germline V gene. Trimming cost V 6 bases and J 5 bases; bases outside gene matches: 7. The CDR3 region is CASRPRGTGDNEQFF. CDR3 in DNA: TGTGCCAGCAGACCCCGTGGGACAGGGGACAATGAGCAGTTCTTC.

This clonotype was counted at least ten times. The chain combines TRBV20-1 with TRBJ2-7; D is possibly TRBD1 (5 bases). CDR3 length: 13 residues. The germline CDR1 and CDR2 sequences are DFQATT and SNEGSKA (reference sequence). V lost 4 bases and J 0 bases, leaving 10 bases between the germline ends. The CDR3 DNA is TGCAGTGCTATTGGTCAGGGCTCCTACGAGCAGTACTTC. This sequence encodes CSAIGQGSYEQYF.